A single sample is the source of the 30 T cell receptor beta chains below, sequenced in a study of cytomegalovirus exposure and HLA in healthy donors listed by TCRdb under 2017. Libraries were constructed by the immunoSEQ multiplex PCR assay. For the multiplex PCR, a mixture combining 60 forward primers for TCR Vbeta segments and 13 reverse primers for TCR Jbeta segments was used. TCRdb took over this immuneACCESS table, retaining in-frame rearrangements with V and J assigned. Such tables are incomplete; in checked studies, under half of the missing clones stem from an unresolved V gene, and the remainder is unexplained. Per the sample table, the count is 65,000 to 95,000 clones. The leading ten clones occupy approximately 4.3% of the sample. The specimen was PBMCs. These receptors were obtained from a man aged 25-40 years in good health and CMV-seronegative.

This chain joins TRBV19 and TRBJ1-6; D not resolved. Germline CDR1 is LNHDA and CDR2 is SQIVND (reference sequence). Trimming pared 3 bases from V and 6 bases from J, leaving 15 bases between. The CDR3 extends over 16 amino acids. The CDR3 sequence is CASSIFLLLPNSPLHF. The CDR3 DNA follows: TGTGCCAGTAGTATCTTCCTACTACTCCCTAATTCACCCCTCCACTTT.

The rearrangement joins TRBV5-6 to TRBJ2-7, with 10 bases matching TRBD1. This CDR3 is 14 amino acids long. Trimming took 3 bases from V and 3 from J; bases not matched to a gene: 3. Germline CDR1 is SGHDT and CDR2 is YYEEEE. CDR3 DNA: TGTGCCAGCAGCTGGGGACAGGGGAGCTACGAGCAGTACTTC. Its protein is CASSWGQGSYEQYF.

The chain joins TRBV7-9 to TRBJ2-1; the D gene is possibly TRBD1 (6 bases). V gave up 5 bases and J gave up 3 bases, with 14 bases separating them. Germline assignment: CDR1 SEHNR and CDR2 FQNEAQ (reference sequence). This CDR3 has 15 residues. The CDR3 sequence: CASSAFRTDYNEQFF. DNA for the CDR3: TGTGCCAGCAGCGCATTTAGGACAGACTACAATGAGCAGTTCTTC.

This chain joins TRBV4-3 and TRBJ2-7, with TRBD2 as a possible D gene (5 bases). Trimming removed 0 bases from V and 0 bases from J, with 12 bases in between. This CDR3 has 16 residues. The V gene's germline CDR1 is LGHNA and CDR2 YSLEER. DNA of the CDR3: TGCGCCAGCAGCCAAGAAGGAGGTTACGGCTCCTACGAGCAGTACTTC. Translation gives CASSQEGGYGSYEQYF.

The chain couples TRBV6-5 to TRBJ2-1; D gene unclear. V dropped 0 bases and J dropped 4 bases, with 7 bases sitting between them. The CDR3 sequence is 14 residues long. Germline V gene sequence: CDR1 MNHEY, CDR2 SVGAGI. CDR3 amino acids: CASSYSSSYNEQFF. The DNA of the CDR3 is TGTGCCAGCAGTTACTCCTCCAGTTACAATGAGCAGTTCTTC.

The V and J genes are TRBV5-1 and TRBJ1-2; no reliable D call. V lost 2 bases, J lost 2 bases, and 10 bases lay in between. Germline V gives CDR1 SGHRS, CDR2 YFSETQ. The CDR3 contains 14 residues. CDR3 DNA: TGCGCCAGCAGCTTTGGACGCGGGAACTATGGCTACACCTTC. The encoded protein is CASSFGRGNYGYTF.

The rearrangement uses TRBV6-5 and TRBJ2-7; D is undetermined. The V gene lost 0 bases and the J gene lost 6 bases, with 9 bases spanning the gap. The CDR3 is made up of 13 amino acids. Germline loops: CDR1 MNHEY, CDR2 SVGAGI. As DNA, the CDR3 is TGTGCCAGCAGTTACTCGAGTGGGCGCGAGCAGTACTTC. It translates to CASSYSSGREQYF.

The chain carries TRBV9 and TRBJ2-7, with 7 bases aligning to TRBD1. The germline gives CDR1 SGDLS, CDR2 YYNGEE. The CDR3 consists of 14 residues. After removal of 4 bases from V and 1 base from J, the junction contained 5 bases not matched to a gene. In DNA form, the CDR3 reads TGTGCCAGCAGCCGACAGGGAATTTCCTACGAGCAGTACTTC. It is translated as CASSRQGISYEQYF.

This sequence joins TRBV5-1 and TRBJ2-7, with 8 bases matching TRBD1. Germline assignment: CDR1 SGHRS and CDR2 YFSETQ. This CDR3 is 15 amino acids long. V dropped 0 bases and J dropped 5; count of bases not matched to a gene: 7. CDR3 bases: TGCGCCAGCAGCTTGGGGGGACAGGTTTTACACGAGCAGTACTTC. Its protein product is CASSLGGQVLHEQYF.

The gene calls are TRBV19 and TRBJ2-1; D perhaps matches TRBD2 (5 bases). The CDR3 loop spans 14 amino acids. Trimming removed 3 bases at V and 5 bases at J, with 11 bases between. In germline, CDR1 is LNHDA, CDR2 SQIVND (reference sequence). The CDR3 nucleotides are TGTGCCAGTAGTATGGCGGGCTTAAACAATGAGCAGTTCTTC. Protein: CASSMAGLNNEQFF.

V usage is TRBV5-5 and J usage is TRBJ2-2; 9 nucleotides agree with TRBD1. The CDR3 is 17 amino acids. V shed 2 bases, J shed 5 bases, and the junction held 10 bases outside the gene matches. CDR1 is SGHKS, CDR2 YYEKEE, per germline (reference sequence). CDR3 in amino acids: CASSLVHPGQGTGELFF. CDR3 nucleotide sequence: TGTGCCAGCAGCTTAGTTCACCCGGGACAGGGAACCGGGGAGCTGTTTTTT.

The chain employs TRBV5-1 and TRBJ2-7; D is possibly TRBD1 (5 bases). The CDR3 contains 13 residues. Between the trimmed V and J ends, which lost 4 bases and 7 bases, there was a span of 15 bases. Germline V gene data show CDR1 as SGHRS and CDR2 as YFSETQ. The CDR3 nucleotides are TGCGCCAGCAGCCCCCTAGGGGCGGTTGAGCAGTACTTC. It codes for CASSPLGAVEQYF.

The chain carries TRBV2 and TRBJ2-1, with 7 bases matching TRBD2. The J segment lost 6 bases and the V segment lost 8 bases, leaving 10 bases of the junction unmatched. Germline CDR1 and CDR2: SNHLY and FYNNEI. The CDR3 extends over 14 amino acids. The CDR3 is CASQQSGTINEQFF. Here the CDR3 DNA reads TGTGCCAGCCAACAATCCGGGACTATCAATGAGCAGTTCTTC.

This chain's CDR3 is CASKGTSGTNTGELFF. The CDR3, as DNA: TGTGCCAGCAAAGGGACTAGCGGGACGAACACCGGGGAGCTGTTTTTT. The chain joins TRBV7-2 to TRBJ2-2, with 13 bases fitting TRBD2. Germline V gene sequence: CDR1 SGHTA, CDR2 FQGNSA. The CDR3 totals 16 residues. J was trimmed by 0 bases and V by 7 bases; bases with no gene match: 2. The whole variable domain, filled in from reference TRBV7-2 and TRBJ2-2, reads GAGVSQSPSNKVTEKGKDVELRCDPISGHTALYWYRQSLGQGLEFLIYFQGNSAPDKSGLPSDRFSAERTGGSVSTLTIQRTQQEDSAVYLCASKGTSGTNTGELFFGEGSRLTVL.

The chain employs TRBV19 and TRBJ1-2; 12 nucleotides match TRBD1. The CDR3 spans 14 residues. CDR1 and CDR2 from the germline V gene are LNHDA and SQIVND (reference sequence). V shed 2 bases and J 8 bases; nucleotides not matched to a gene: 3. CDR3 nucleotide sequence: TGTGCCAGTAGTATATCGGGACAGGGGGCAGGCTACACCTTC. Translation: CASSISGQGAGYTF. The complete variable domain, with remaining parts taken from reference TRBV19 and TRBJ1-2, reads DGGITQSPKYLFRKEGQNVTLSCEQNLNHDAMYWYRQDPGQGLRLIYYSQIVNDFQKGDIAEGYSVSREKKESFPLTVTSAQKNPTAFYLCASSISGQGAGYTFGSGTRLTVV.

Concerning this clone itself: Other DNA sequences in this sample translate to the same CDR3. The DNA of the CDR3 is TGTGCCAGCAGCTCACACAGCACAGATACGCAGTATTTT. Protein: CASSSHSTDTQYF. The gene calls are TRBV7-3 and TRBJ2-3; D not resolved. This CDR3 region has 13 residues. The V gene's germline CDR1 is SGHTA and CDR2 FQGTGA. V gave up 4 bases and J gave up 0 bases, with 5 bases separating them. The whole variable domain, filled in from reference TRBV7-3 and TRBJ2-3, reads GAGVSQTPSNKVTEKGKYVELRCDPISGHTALYWYRQSLGQGPEFLIYFQGTGAADDSGLPNDRFFAVRPEGSVSTLKIQRTERGDSAVYLCASSSHSTDTQYFGPGTRLTVL.

This chain links TRBV13 with TRBJ2-3; 10 positions agree with TRBD2. J was trimmed by 6 bases and V by 1 base; bases with no gene match: 13. Germline loops: CDR1 PRHDT, CDR2 FYEKMQ (reference sequence). The CDR3 has 18 amino acids. The CDR3 DNA sequence: TGTGCCAGCAGCTTAGATATCGCTAGCGGGAGCCGTCGGGATACGCAGTATTTT. This codes for CASSLDIASGSRRDTQYF. The entire variable domain, with the rest obtained from reference TRBV13 and TRBJ2-3, is as follows: AAGVIQSPRHLIKEKRETATLKCYPIPRHDTVYWYQQGPGQDPQFLISFYEKMQSDKGSIPDRFSAQQFSDYHSELNMSSLELGDSALYFCASSLDIASGSRRDTQYFGPGTRLTVL.

This sequence joins TRBV29-1 and TRBJ1-2, with a tentative D call TRBD1 (5 bases). The ends were cut back, 4 bases at V and 6 bases at J, with 9 bases in the middle. CDR1 and CDR2 from the germline V gene are SQVTM and ANQGSEA. The CDR3 has 11 residues. The chain's CDR3 is CSVGQIDGYTF. CDR3 bases: TGCAGCGTTGGACAGATTGATGGCTACACCTTC.

This chain connects TRBV11-2 to TRBJ2-7, with TRBD1 as a possible D gene (6 bases). There are 14 residues in the CDR3. V lost 0 bases to trimming and J lost 5 bases, with 11 bases between them. Germline CDR1 reads SGHAT; CDR2 reads FQNNGV. The CDR3 DNA reads as TGTGCCAGCAGCTTAGATTCCAGGGGAAACGAGCAGTACTTC. It yields the protein CASSLDSRGNEQYF.

The chain couples TRBV6-1 to TRBJ1-3; D gene unclear. The germline V and J ends were trimmed by 5 bases and 2 bases, with 13 bases remaining between them. The CDR3 consists of 15 residues. In germline, CDR1 is MNHNS, CDR2 SASEGT. This chain's CDR3 is CASSRLSGAGNTIYF. The CDR3 nucleotides read TGTGCCAGCAGTAGACTAAGCGGGGCTGGAAACACCATATATTTT.

V and J are TRBV6-6 and TRBJ2-1; weak D call: TRBD2 (5 bases). Germline V gene data show CDR1 as MNHNY and CDR2 as SVGAGI (reference sequence). This CDR3 region has 14 residues. V lost 2 bases, J lost 10 bases, and 15 bases lay in between. The CDR3 loop is CASSYPTPSGEQFF. CDR3 DNA sequence: TGTGCCAGCAGTTACCCGACTCCCTCGGGGGAGCAGTTCTTC.

The chain recombines TRBV7-6 with TRBJ2-7; 7 bases are a match to TRBD1. With 0 bases clipped from V and 3 bases from J, the junction kept 5 bases outside the gene matches. This CDR3 has 15 amino acids. Germline CDR1 and CDR2: SGHVS and FNYEAQ. The CDR3 is CASSLAVGDSYEQYF. The CDR3 nucleotides are TGTGCCAGCAGCTTAGCTGTAGGGGACAGCTACGAGCAGTACTTC.

This chain uses TRBV6-1 with TRBJ2-7; TRBD1 matches 8 bases. Germline-derived CDR1 and CDR2 are MNHNS and SASEGT. Trimming took 5 bases from V and 2 from J; bases not matched to a gene: 8. The CDR3 is made up of 15 amino acids. The CDR3 region has the DNA TGTGCCAGCAGTACCCGGACAGGGCTACCCTACGAGCAGTACTTC. This codes for CASSTRTGLPYEQYF.

According to its frequency, this clone is medium-sized. CDR3 nucleotides: TGTGCCAGTAGCGTATGGGGGGGTAGTGCTTACAATGAGCAGTTCTTC. Amino acid sequence: CASSVWGGSAYNEQFF. The rearrangement joins TRBV19 to TRBJ2-1; 7 bases are a match to TRBD2. With V trimmed by 6 bases and J by 4 bases, 12 bases remained unmatched. Germline V gene data show CDR1 as LNHDA and CDR2 as SQIVND (reference sequence). The CDR3 runs to 16 residues.

The J gene is TRBJ2-7, the V gene TRBV10-3; 10 bases line up with TRBD1. CDR1 and CDR2 (germline): ENHRY, SYGVKD. This CDR3 spans 14 amino acids. The ends lost 6 bases at V and 4 bases at J; junction bases unmatched: 6. CDR3 protein: CAIRETGGGYEQYF. The CDR3 nucleotides read TGTGCCATCAGGGAGACAGGGGGCGGATACGAGCAGTACTTC.

The chain links TRBV5-1 to TRBJ2-7, with D perhaps TRBD1 (5 bases). Germline CDR1 and CDR2: SGHRS and YFSETQ. V lost 4 bases and J lost 0, with 8 bases in between. This CDR3 is built from 13 residues. The CDR3 protein is CASSVDNSYEQYF. The CDR3, as DNA: TGCGCCAGCAGCGTGGACAACTCCTACGAGCAGTACTTC.

This sequence joins TRBV18 and TRBJ1-2, with TRBD1 identical over 7 bases. The CDR3 contains 14 residues. Germline-derived CDR1 and CDR2 are KGHSH and LQKENI. V was clipped by 3 bases and J by 8 bases; unmatched bases: 9. DNA for the CDR3: TGTGCCAGCTCACCCCCACAGGGGAGATACGGCTACACCTTC. It yields the protein CASSPPQGRYGYTF.

This clone is medium-sized by frequency. The V call is TRBV7-9, the J call TRBJ2-5; 9 positions match TRBD1. The trim removed 5 bases at V and 4 bases at J, leaving 5 bases unmatched. The CDR3 contains 14 residues. The germline gives CDR1 SEHNR, CDR2 FQNEAQ (reference sequence). CDR3 nucleotides: TGTGCCAGCAGCCCCCCGGACAGGGGAGAGACCCAGTACTTC. The encoded protein is CASSPPDRGETQYF.

The chain uses TRBV19 and TRBJ2-2; 9 nucleotides match TRBD1. V shed 5 bases and J 5 bases; nucleotides not matched to a gene: 3. Germline V gene sequence: CDR1 LNHDA, CDR2 SQIVND (reference sequence). The CDR3 loop spans 14 amino acids. The CDR3 reads CASSLGQGTGELFF. The CDR3 nucleotides are TGTGCCAGTAGTCTCGGACAGGGGACCGGGGAGCTGTTTTTT.

The rearrangement links TRBV19 to TRBJ2-2, with D perhaps TRBD1 (5 bases). Germline V lookup: CDR1 LNHDA, CDR2 SQIVND (reference sequence). This CDR3 has 14 amino acids. The V end lost 1 base, the J end lost 4 bases, and 7 bases lay between the germline ends. CDR3 amino acids: CASSIARVTGELFF. CDR3 nucleotide sequence: TGTGCCAGTAGTATAGCCAGGGTCACCGGGGAGCTGTTTTTT.